A single sample is the source of the 6 T cell receptor beta chains below, sequenced in a study of OX40 agonist ivuxolimab in advanced cancers. Sequencing was performed with immunoSEQ multiplex PCR; in TCRdb, only in-frame clones are kept and a portion is missing. The table lists under 50,000 clones, approximately 79% of them singletons. Material: CD4+ or CD8+ T cells sorted from blood, obtained in a trial of the OX40 agonist ivuxolimab. These receptors came from an adult with an advanced solid tumor such as melanoma, head and neck, liver or kidney cancer.

Only one count was recorded for this clone. The V and J genes are TRBV6-5 and TRBJ2-1, with D perhaps TRBD1 (6 bases). Germline CDR1 MNHEY, CDR2 SVGAGI. Trimming left V 5 bases short and J 7 bases short, with 12 bases between. The CDR3 is made up of 13 amino acids. The chain's CDR3 is CASSAQGGNEQFF. The CDR3 bases are TGTGCCAGCAGTGCACAGGGTGGTAATGAGCAGTTCTTC.

The rearrangement uses TRBV9 and TRBJ2-1; possible D gene TRBD1, 6 bases. The CDR3 spans 16 residues. V shed 0 bases and J shed 8 bases, with 18 bases lying between them. The germline V gene encodes CDR1 SGDLS and CDR2 YYNGEE. In DNA, the CDR3 is TGTGCCAGCAGCGTAGTCTCAGGGGAAGTCGGTGATGAGCAGTTCTTC. Amino acids: CASSVVSGEVGDEQFF.

The chain couples TRBV2 to TRBJ1-2; TRBD1 matches 7 bases. CDR1 and CDR2 from the germline V gene are SNHLY and FYNNEI. V shed 5 bases, J shed 7 bases, and the junction held 7 bases outside the gene matches. This CDR3 comprises 13 residues. CDR3 region: CASSTDRDTGYTF. The CDR3 DNA is TGTGCCAGCAGTACCGACAGGGATACTGGCTACACCTTC.

The J gene is TRBJ1-5, the V gene TRBV6-6; no definite D call. Trimming stripped 8 bases from V and 4 bases from J, with 12 bases between. The CDR3 length is 13 residues. CDR1 and CDR2 (germline): MNHNY, SVGAGI (reference sequence). The CDR3 loop is CASAIGTNQPQHF. The CDR3 DNA reads as TGTGCCAGCGCAATTGGAACTAATCAGCCCCAGCATTTT.

CDR3 in DNA: TGTGCCAGCTCACCCCCGACTAGCGTTAGAGAGCAGTTCTTC. This translates into CASSPPTSVREQFF. The chain recombines TRBV18 with TRBJ2-1, with 8 bases lining up with TRBD2. Per germline, CDR1 KGHSH and CDR2 LQKENI. The ends lost 3 bases at V and 10 bases at J; junction bases unmatched: 8. The CDR3 totals 14 residues.

This chain uses TRBV9 with TRBJ2-5; perhaps TRBD2 as D (6 bases). This CDR3 has 15 amino acids. Trimming stripped 3 bases from V and 1 base from J, with 13 bases between. Germline-derived CDR1 and CDR2 are SGDLS and YYNGEE. CDR3 in amino acids: CASSDPSGVQETQYF. The CDR3 DNA is TGTGCCAGCAGCGACCCGTCGGGGGTCCAAGAGACCCAGTACTTC. Complete variable domain (other parts from reference TRBV9 and TRBJ2-5): DSGVTQTPKHLITATGQRVTLRCSPRSGDLSVYWYQQSLDQGLQFLIQYYNGEERAKGNILERFSAQQFPDLHSELNLSSLELGDSALYFCASSDPSGVQETQYFGPGTRLLVL.